Below are 10 T cell receptor beta chains sequenced from a single sample in a study of identical twins. TCRdb ran MiXCR on the 5' RACE reads and lists one entry per CDR3 protein. The sample lists about 690,000 distinct CDR3 sequences; around 6% were seen once. The sequenced sample consisted of naive T cells sorted from blood. These receptors were taken from a man younger than 30 in good health.

This clonotype has at least ten counts. The V gene is TRBV29-1, the J gene TRBJ1-4; 9 positions match TRBD1. This CDR3 is built from 14 residues. V lost 6 bases and J lost 5; bases outside the gene matches: 7. Germline CDR1 reads SQVTM; CDR2 reads ANQGSEA. The CDR3 DNA reads TGCAGCGTGGCACAGGGGGCTACGAATGAAAAACTGTTTTTT. This gives the protein CSVAQGATNEKLFF.

This clonotype has a count of ten or more. The V and J genes are TRBV6-1 and TRBJ1-4, with D uncertain. The V gene's germline CDR1 is MNHNS and CDR2 SASEGT. V lost 5 bases and J lost 6, with 10 bases in between. The CDR3 extends over 13 amino acids. The CDR3 region has the DNA TGTGCCAGCAGTAGAGGAGCCCATGAAAAACTGTTTTTT. The encoded protein is CASSRGAHEKLFF.

This clonotype appeared many times. The chain is built from TRBV7-2 and TRBJ2-1; D might be TRBD2 (6 bases). V was pared by 4 bases and J by 4 bases, with 17 bases between. Germline values: CDR1 SGHTA, CDR2 FQGNSA. The CDR3 extends over 16 amino acids. CDR3 loop: CASSSLTGLIYNEQFF. The CDR3 DNA follows: TGTGCCAGCAGCTCCCTCACGGGACTGATATACAATGAGCAGTTCTTC.

The V call is TRBV11-2, the J call TRBJ2-7; 7 nucleotides match TRBD1. The length of the CDR3 is 18 residues. Trimming cost V 5 bases and J 3 bases; bases outside gene matches: 19. Germline assignment: CDR1 SGHAT and CDR2 FQNNGV. The CDR3: CASSARPIDRASSYEQYV. The CDR3 nucleotides are TGTGCCAGCAGCGCCCGCCCGATAGACAGGGCCTCAAGCTACGAGCAGTACGTC.

This CDR3 reads CASSLVLAGEGETQYF. CDR3 in DNA: TGTGCCAGCAGTCTCGTACTAGCGGGAGAGGGGGAGACCCAGTACTTC. This chain connects TRBV12-3 or TRBV12-4 to TRBJ2-5; 11 nucleotides line up with TRBD2. This CDR3 is 16 amino acids long. After removal of 5 bases from V and 5 bases from J, the junction contained 10 bases not matched to a gene.

This clonotype was observed at least ten times. V gene TRBV28 combines with J gene TRBJ2-7, with D perhaps matching TRBD2 (6 bases). This CDR3 contains 14 residues. Germline V CDR1 and CDR2: MDHEN, SYDVKM. Trimming took off 5 bases at V and 7 bases at J, with 18 bases between the two ends. The CDR3 DNA reads as TGTGCCAGCAGTCCCGCTAGCATCGCGGGAGAGCAGTACTTC. It specifies CASSPASIAGEQYF.

This clonotype was counted at least ten times. J is TRBJ2-1 and V is TRBV7-2; maybe TRBD2 (5 bases). Germline values: CDR1 SGHTA, CDR2 FQGNSA. Trimming removed 0 bases from V and 3 bases from J, with 12 bases in between. This CDR3 contains 16 residues. CDR3 sequence: CASSLARLSDYNEQFF. In DNA, the CDR3 is TGTGCCAGCAGCTTAGCGCGACTAAGTGACTACAATGAGCAGTTCTTC.

This clonotype was counted many times. V is TRBV6-1 and J is TRBJ1-1; D unresolved. Germline V gene lookup returns CDR1 MNHNS and CDR2 SASEGT. The length of the CDR3 is 15 residues. V shed 5 bases and J shed 3 bases, with 16 bases lying between them. The CDR3 sequence is CASSRNGIPDTEAFF. The CDR3 DNA is TGTGCCAGCAGTAGAAACGGAATCCCGGACACTGAAGCTTTCTTT.

This clonotype was picked up a small number of times. The chain carries TRBV28 and TRBJ2-1; TRBD2 aligns across 7 bases. The CDR3 totals 16 residues. J gave up 5 bases and V 5 bases, and 12 bases lay outside the gene matches. CDR1 and CDR2 (germline): MDHEN, SYDVKM. The CDR3 loop reads CASSPQPAGVDNEQFF. In nucleotides, the CDR3 is TGTGCCAGCAGTCCGCAACCGGCGGGAGTCGACAATGAGCAGTTCTTC.

The chain employs TRBV5-4 and TRBJ2-3; TRBD1 matches 7 bases. The CDR3 runs to 14 residues. Germline V gene lookup returns CDR1 SGHNT and CDR2 YYREEE (reference sequence). V was pared by 4 bases and J by 4 bases, with 6 bases of the junction left unmatched. CDR3 sequence (DNA): TGTGCCAGCAGCCCTACAGGGGTGGCAGATACGCAGTATTTT. Its translation: CASSPTGVADTQYF.